The 17 T cell receptor beta chains below come from one sample, sequenced in a study of radiotherapy plus CTLA-4 blockade in lung cancer. The assay was immunoSEQ multiplex PCR, and TCRdb's table has in-frame clones only and misses some. The sample has 35,000 to 55,000 clones; 65% to 75% are singletons. The sample in question was peripheral blood, obtained from a patient treated with radiotherapy plus ipilimumab. The origin of the receptors is a human donor with non-small cell lung cancer who had a partial response to radiotherapy plus ipilimumab.

This chain uses TRBV29-1 with TRBJ2-6; possible D gene TRBD2, 5 bases. Per the germline V gene, CDR1 is SQVTM and CDR2 is ANQGSEA. Trimming left V 4 bases short and J 0 bases short, with 16 bases between. This CDR3 region has 17 residues. The CDR3 region has the DNA TGCAGCGTTGGGTCGGGGTCAATACTCTCTGGGGCCAACGTCCTGACTTTC. Its translation: CSVGSGSILSGANVLTF.

The chain is built from TRBV18 and TRBJ2-2, with 8 bases lining up with TRBD1. This CDR3 is built from 14 residues. Germline V gives CDR1 KGHSH, CDR2 LQKENI. V lost 3 bases and J lost 6; bases outside the gene matches: 3. CDR3 nucleotide sequence: TGTGCCAGCTCACCCGGACAGGGATCCGGGGAGCTGTTTTTT. Amino acid sequence: CASSPGQGSGELFF. Full variable domain (missing parts from reference TRBV18 and TRBJ2-2): NAGVMQNPRHLVRRRGQEARLRCSPMKGHSHVYWYRQLPEEGLKFMVYLQKENIIDESGMPKERFSAEFPKEGPSILRIQQVVRGDSAAYFCASSPGQGSGELFFGEGSRLTVL.

The sample holds one count of this clone. The gene calls are TRBV6-5 and TRBJ2-3; 8 bases fit TRBD2. The V gene's germline CDR1 is MNHEY and CDR2 SVGAGI. The CDR3 is made up of 16 amino acids. The V and J ends lost 2 bases and 1 base, in that order; junction bases with no gene match: 5. CDR3: CASSYDGGARTDTQYF. The CDR3 nucleotides are TGTGCCAGCAGTTACGACGGGGGGGCCCGCACAGATACGCAGTATTTT.

This chain joins TRBV30 and TRBJ1-4; 9 bases are shared with TRBD1. This CDR3 is built from 14 residues. CDR1 GTSNPN and CDR2 SVGIG come from the germline V gene (reference sequence). V trimming: 2 bases; J trimming: 4 bases; junction bases outside the gene matches: 2. The CDR3 is CAWSLGQGNEKLFF. CDR3 DNA sequence: TGTGCCTGGAGTTTGGGACAGGGTAATGAAAAACTGTTTTTT.

This clone was seen repeatedly, ten times or more. This chain links TRBV7-2 with TRBJ1-4, with D possibly being TRBD1 (6 bases). In germline, CDR1 is SGHTA, CDR2 FQGNSA. CDR3 length: 16 amino acids. V dropped 3 bases and J dropped 5 bases, with 16 bases sitting between them. CDR3 DNA: TGTGCCAGCAGCTTCGGGGCCCTCAGGGGAAATGAAAAACTGTTTTTT. Translation: CASSFGALRGNEKLFF.

This clone occurred a few times. The chain employs TRBV5-4 and TRBJ1-2; no firm D call. CDR1 and CDR2 from the germline V gene are SGHNT and YYREEE (reference sequence). This CDR3 region has 14 residues. V was cut by 0 bases and J by 4 bases, with 10 bases left in between. CDR3 protein: CASSLDPGSYGYTF. The CDR3 bases are TGTGCCAGCAGCTTGGACCCGGGGAGCTATGGCTACACCTTC.

A few counts support this clone. V and J are TRBV5-1 and TRBJ2-7; tentative D call: TRBD2 (6 bases). The CDR3 totals 13 residues. Germline CDR1 is SGHRS and CDR2 is YFSETQ. V was trimmed by 5 bases and J by 3 bases, leaving 12 bases between them. CDR3 nucleotides: TGCGCCAGCAGAATGGGGACTTACTACGAGCAGTACTTC. This encodes CASRMGTYYEQYF.

This clone was recorded only once. V gene TRBV5-6 combines with J gene TRBJ2-1; no clear D gene. Trimming cost V 1 base and J 6 bases, with 8 bases left between them. Germline V gene lookup returns CDR1 SGHDT and CDR2 YYEEEE. The CDR3 sequence is 13 residues long. The CDR3 protein is CASSLPSSNEQFF. The CDR3 DNA follows: TGTGCCAGCAGCTTGCCTAGTTCCAATGAGCAGTTCTTC.

The chain couples TRBV9 to TRBJ2-5; TRBD2 aligns across 7 bases. Trimming removed 4 bases from V and 5 bases from J; junction bases left unmatched: 8. This CDR3 has 14 amino acids. Germline V gives CDR1 SGDLS, CDR2 YYNGEE. The CDR3 loop reads CASSLGGSGETQYF. The CDR3 bases are TGTGCCAGCAGCCTGGGCGGGAGCGGGGAGACCCAGTACTTC.

The chain employs TRBV6-1 and TRBJ1-1, with D hard to call. From germline, CDR1 is MNHNS and CDR2 SASEGT. The V gene lost 6 bases and the J gene lost 11 bases, with 13 bases spanning the gap. CDR3 length equals 11 residues. CDR3 amino acids: CASSESIKAFF. The CDR3 nucleotides read TGTGCCAGCAGCGAGTCGATTAAGGCTTTCTTT.

The gene calls are TRBV13 and TRBJ2-5; D perhaps matches TRBD2 (6 bases). The V end lost 5 bases, the J end lost 4 bases, and 17 bases lay between the germline ends. Per the germline V gene, CDR1 is PRHDT and CDR2 is FYEKMQ (reference sequence). This CDR3 spans 15 amino acids. CDR3 nucleotide sequence: TGTGCCAGCAGCCCAAACCCGGGAGAAACAGAGACCCAGTACTTC. Its translation: CASSPNPGETETQYF.

The chain recombines TRBV5-4 with TRBJ2-3; 12 bases line up with TRBD2. Germline V lookup: CDR1 SGHNT, CDR2 YYREEE (reference sequence). V gave up 4 bases and J gave up 5 bases; unmatched junction bases: 8. The CDR3 length is 16 residues. This CDR3 is CASSLRLAGVIDTQYF. The CDR3 DNA follows: TGTGCCAGCAGCCTTAGACTAGCGGGAGTTATAGATACGCAGTATTTT.

The J gene is TRBJ2-7, the V gene TRBV10-3; the match to TRBD1 covers 9 bases. Germline lookup yields CDR1 ENHRY and CDR2 SYGVKD. V dropped 5 bases and J dropped 7; count of bases not matched to a gene: 9. The CDR3 length is 14 residues. The CDR3 bases are TGTGCCATCAGTCCCGGGACAGGGCAAAGGGAGCAGTACTTC. As protein: CAISPGTGQREQYF.

V and J are TRBV9 and TRBJ2-3; 7 bases align to TRBD2. Germline CDR1 reads SGDLS; CDR2 reads YYNGEE. V shed 4 bases and J 4 bases; nucleotides not matched to a gene: 12. This CDR3 spans 16 amino acids. In DNA form, the CDR3 reads TGTGCCAGCAGCCCGTTCGGACGGGGGGTGGCAGATACGCAGTATTTT. This gives the protein CASSPFGRGVADTQYF.

The chain links TRBV27 to TRBJ2-3, with 12 positions matching TRBD2. Unmatched junction bases numbered 5, after V lost 6 bases and J lost 1 base. CDR1 is MNHEY, CDR2 SMNVEV, per germline (reference sequence). CDR3 length equals 16 residues. The CDR3: CASRLAGGRGTDTQYF. CDR3 nucleotides: TGTGCCAGCAGACTAGCGGGAGGAAGGGGCACAGATACGCAGTATTTT.

This chain uses TRBV11-2 with TRBJ1-5; 7 bases match TRBD1. V was clipped by 0 bases and J by 12 bases; unmatched bases: 14. The CDR3 contains 16 residues. CDR1 is SGHAT, CDR2 FQNNGV, per germline. The CDR3 nucleotides are TGTGCCAGCAGCTTAGATCCGGGGACAGCGTCGGTAAACCAGCATTTT. Translated, it gives CASSLDPGTASVNQHF.

V gene TRBV11-2 combines with J gene TRBJ2-7, with 8 bases aligning to TRBD1. J lost 2 bases, V lost 5 bases, and 8 bases had no gene match. The CDR3 runs to 15 residues. The germline V gene has CDR1 SGHAT and CDR2 FQNNGV. CDR3 protein: CASSRASDRAYEQYF. The CDR3 DNA is TGTGCCAGCAGCCGCGCCTCGGACAGGGCCTACGAGCAGTACTTC.